This TCR beta chain was sequenced for a study of CD8+CD57+ T cells in acquired aplastic anemia. Whole-study context: The sorted CD4+ and CD8+ cells yielded an average approximately 3.2 ug of DNA. Approximately 11 million reads were obtained on average for healthy donor CD4+ cells. Study-wide findings and caveats: Patients and controls shared just under 30 CD8+ CDR3 sequences. Significance was not reached for CD8+ Simpson's diversity between patients and controls.

This clonotype was seen ten or more times. Its specificity is unknown. From germline, CDR1 is DFQATT and CDR2 SNEGSKA (reference sequence). This CDR3 has 14 amino acids. V was shortened by 4 bases and J by 0 bases, with 10 bases between the two germline ends. Genomic DNA served as template for TCR beta VDJ and CDR3 profiling. TCRdb analysed the reads with MiXCR anew, one entry per CDR3 protein. The data contain under 150,000 distinct CDR3 sequences, 41% of them singletons. J is TRBJ1-5 and V is TRBV20-1; maybe TRBD1 (6 bases). The material sequenced was sorted CD4+, CD8+, or CD8+CD57+ T cells (not recorded which) from PBMCs. The clonotype was recovered from a human donor in good health, serving as a control. In nucleotides, the CDR3 is TGCAGTGCTATAGGACAGTATAGCAATCAGCCCCAGCATTTT. Amino acid sequence: CSAIGQYSNQPQHF.